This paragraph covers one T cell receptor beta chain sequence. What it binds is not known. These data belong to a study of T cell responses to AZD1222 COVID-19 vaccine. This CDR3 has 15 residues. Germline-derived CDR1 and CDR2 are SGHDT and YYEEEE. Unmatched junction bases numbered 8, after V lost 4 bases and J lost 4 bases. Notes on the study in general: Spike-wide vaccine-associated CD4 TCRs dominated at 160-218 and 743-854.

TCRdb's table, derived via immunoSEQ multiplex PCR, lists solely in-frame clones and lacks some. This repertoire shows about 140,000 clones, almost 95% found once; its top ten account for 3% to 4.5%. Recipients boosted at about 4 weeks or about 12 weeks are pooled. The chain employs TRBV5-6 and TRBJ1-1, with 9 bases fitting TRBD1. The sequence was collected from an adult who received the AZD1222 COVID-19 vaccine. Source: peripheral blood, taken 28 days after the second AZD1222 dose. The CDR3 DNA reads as TGTGCCAGCAGCAAGGACAGGGGCCGCGGCACTGAAGCTTTCTTT. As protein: CASSKDRGRGTEAFF.